This entry concerns a single TCR beta chain. Its antigen is currently unknown. Some clones are missing from TCRdb's copy, which holds only in-frame ones; the method was immunoSEQ multiplex PCR. This table holds approximately 46,000 clones, approximately 94% found once. The sample originates from a study of cytomegalovirus exposure and HLA in healthy donors. Study-level findings and limits: Researchers reported that three CMV-associated chains were confirmed in vitro as CMV antigen-specific. Among TCR beta chains, those listed as cytomegalovirus-associated numbered roughly 150.

Trimming pared 3 bases from V and 6 bases from J, leaving 9 bases between. This CDR3 comprises 13 residues. Per the germline V gene, CDR1 is ENHRY and CDR2 is SYGVKD. The sequence came from a woman aged 18 to 35 in good health and CMV-seronegative. The chain links TRBV10-3 to TRBJ2-1; no clear D. The sequencing sample was made of PBMCs. The CDR3 protein is CAISETASNEQFF. The CDR3 region has the DNA TGTGCCATCAGTGAAACAGCTTCCAATGAGCAGTTCTTC.